Listed here are 29 T cell receptor beta chains from one sample, sequenced in a study of T cell changes during pregnancy in multiple sclerosis. Repertoires were generated with immunoSEQ multiplex PCR, while TCRdb's copy carries only in-frame clones and drops some. The repertoire includes 36,000 or so clones, over 80% of them detected once, and approximately 1.1% sits in the top ten. What was sequenced was PBMCs (not recorded whether the cells were cultured). The receptor set was obtained from a female donor with multiple sclerosis, enrolled in a pregnancy study.

The chain uses TRBV30 and TRBJ2-7, with TRBD1 as a possible D gene (6 bases). The V gene's germline CDR1 is GTSNPN and CDR2 SVGIG (reference sequence). V gave up 1 base and J gave up 0 bases, with 19 bases separating them. CDR3 length: 17 residues. The CDR3 here is CAWSGRTRDTSSYEQYF. Here the CDR3 DNA reads TGTGCCTGGAGTGGGCGGACCCGGGACACGAGCTCCTACGAGCAGTACTTC.

This chain uses TRBV6-5 with TRBJ2-7; D gene ambiguous. Per germline, CDR1 MNHEY and CDR2 SVGAGI. The CDR3 is 14 residues long. V lost 4 bases and J lost 5, with 15 bases in between. The CDR3 DNA reads TGTGCCAGCAGTTTCTTAGAGCCCCGGGACGAGCAGTACTTC. It codes for CASSFLEPRDEQYF.

This clone turned up a few times. The chain couples TRBV6-4 to TRBJ2-1; 10 bases line up with TRBD2. This CDR3 spans 15 amino acids. V shed 6 bases, J shed 6 bases, and the junction held 8 bases outside the gene matches. CDR1 is MRHNA, CDR2 SNTAGT, per germline. As DNA, the CDR3 is TGTGCCAGCAGCCGAGGGACTAGCGAGATCAATGAGCAGTTCTTC. It codes for CASSRGTSEINEQFF.

This chain uses TRBV4-2 with TRBJ1-4; possible D gene TRBD1, 6 bases. CDR1 and CDR2 (germline): LGHNA, YNFKEQ. V lost 0 bases, J lost 10 bases, and 15 bases lay in between. This CDR3 has 15 residues. The CDR3 region is CASSQDPQGSGKLFF. The CDR3 region has the DNA TGTGCCAGCAGCCAAGATCCCCAGGGGAGCGGAAAACTGTTTTTT.

The chain couples TRBV16 to TRBJ2-7; possible D gene TRBD1, 6 bases. V gave up 1 base and J gave up 3 bases, with 13 bases separating them. CDR1 is KGHSY, CDR2 FQNENV, per germline. The CDR3 consists of 15 residues. This CDR3 is CASSQLEQGDYEQYF. The CDR3 coding sequence is TGTGCCAGCAGCCAATTGGAACAGGGTGACTACGAGCAGTACTTC.

The chain combines TRBV5-1 with TRBJ1-1, with D hard to call. This CDR3 is built from 12 residues. Trimming took off 4 bases at V and 7 bases at J, with 11 bases between the two ends. Germline CDR1 SGHRS, CDR2 YFSETQ. CDR3 bases: TGCGCCAGCAGCCCCGGGGTCGATGAAGCTTTCTTT. Its protein product is CASSPGVDEAFF.

The genes are TRBV29-1 and TRBJ2-1, with D tentatively TRBD2 (5 bases). The CDR3 has 12 residues. V was shortened by 5 bases and J by 0 bases, with 5 bases between the two germline ends. CDR1 and CDR2 (germline): SQVTM, ANQGSEA. CDR3 protein: CSVRGSYNEQFF. The DNA for the CDR3 is TGCAGCGTTCGGGGCTCCTACAATGAGCAGTTCTTC.

The genes are TRBV19 and TRBJ2-5, with D possibly matching TRBD2 (5 bases). Trimming removed 7 bases at V and 3 bases at J, with 12 bases between. CDR1 and CDR2 (germline): LNHDA, SQIVND (reference sequence). The CDR3 consists of 13 residues. The CDR3, as DNA: TGTGCCAGTACTTTTGTGGGAGAAGAGACCCAGTACTTC. Translation: CASTFVGEETQYF.

This sequence joins TRBV5-1 and TRBJ2-7; possibly TRBD1 or TRBD2 for D (6 bases each). Germline lookup yields CDR1 SGHRS and CDR2 YFSETQ. V was clipped by 0 bases and J by 0 bases, with 7 bases between them. CDR3 length: 14 residues. Written as DNA, the CDR3 is TGCGCCAGCAGCTTGGAGGGGGGCTCCTACGAGCAGTACTTC. Its translation is CASSLEGGSYEQYF. Complete variable domain (other parts from reference TRBV5-1 and TRBJ2-7): KAGVTQTPRYLIKTRGQQVTLSCSPISGHRSVSWYQQTPGQGLQFLFEYFSETQRNKGNFPGRFSGRQFSNSRSEMNVSTLELGDSALYLCASSLEGGSYEQYFGPGTRLTVT.

V and J are TRBV13 and TRBJ2-1; D may be TRBD1 (5 bases). The CDR3 has 15 residues. V lost 1 base, J lost 8 bases, and 15 bases lay in between. Per the germline V gene, CDR1 is PRHDT and CDR2 is FYEKMQ (reference sequence). CDR3 in amino acids: CASSLATQGWDEQFF. CDR3 nucleotide sequence: TGTGCCAGCAGCTTAGCTACCCAGGGTTGGGATGAGCAGTTCTTC. The variable domain in full, completed from reference TRBV13 and TRBJ2-1, reads AAGVIQSPRHLIKEKRETATLKCYPIPRHDTVYWYQQGPGQDPQFLISFYEKMQSDKGSIPDRFSAQQFSDYHSELNMSSLELGDSALYFCASSLATQGWDEQFFGPGTRLTVL.

V usage is TRBV19 and J usage is TRBJ2-3; no clear D gene. Germline CDR1 and CDR2: LNHDA and SQIVND (reference sequence). CDR3 length: 13 amino acids. The V end was cut by 4 bases, the J end by 6 bases, with 11 bases between. The CDR3 coding sequence is TGTGCCAGTAGTAGCCGGAAGACGGATACGCAGTATTTT. It translates to CASSSRKTDTQYF.

This sequence joins TRBV28 and TRBJ2-7, with 7 bases lining up with TRBD1. In germline, CDR1 is MDHEN, CDR2 SYDVKM. V was clipped by 6 bases and J by 0 bases; unmatched bases: 11. The CDR3 consists of 16 residues. The DNA of the CDR3 is TGTGCCAGCAGCGAACGAACAGGGGCATACTCCTACGAGCAGTACTTC. This translates into CASSERTGAYSYEQYF.

The rearrangement links TRBV27 to TRBJ1-2; 7 bases are shared with TRBD1. Unmatched junction bases numbered 9, after V lost 4 bases and J lost 7 bases. Germline CDR1 MNHEY, CDR2 SMNVEV (reference sequence). The CDR3 totals 14 residues. CDR3 region: CASSSVRGKAGYTF. The CDR3 DNA sequence: TGTGCCAGCAGTTCGGTCAGGGGGAAAGCTGGCTACACCTTC.

This chain joins TRBV4-3 and TRBJ2-3; perhaps TRBD1 as D (5 bases). V lost 5 bases and J 0 bases, leaving 9 bases between the germline ends. CDR3 length: 14 residues. CDR1 is LGHNA and CDR2 is YSLEER in the germline V gene. Written as DNA, the CDR3 is TGCGCCAGCAGCGCAGGGCCTAGCACAGATACGCAGTATTTT. Protein product: CASSAGPSTDTQYF.

This clone has just one count. The gene calls are TRBV7-2 and TRBJ1-4, with 8 bases fitting TRBD1. The V and J ends lost 1 base and 6 bases, in that order; junction bases with no gene match: 4. This CDR3 region has 15 residues. Germline values: CDR1 SGHTA, CDR2 FQGNSA. CDR3 bases: TGTGCCAGCAGCTTAGGGACAGGGCTATATGAAAAACTGTTTTTT. As protein: CASSLGTGLYEKLFF.

V is TRBV30 and J is TRBJ2-2, with no clear D. The germline V gene has CDR1 GTSNPN and CDR2 SVGIG (reference sequence). There are 13 residues in the CDR3. Trimming took off 0 bases at V and 4 bases at J, with 6 bases between the two ends. This CDR3 is CAWSVGLTGELFF. The CDR3 DNA reads as TGTGCCTGGAGTGTAGGTCTCACCGGGGAGCTGTTTTTT. The complete variable domain, with remaining parts taken from reference TRBV30 and TRBJ2-2, reads SQTIHQWPATLVQPVGSPLSLECTVEGTSNPNLYWYRQAAGRGLQLLFYSVGIGQISSEVPQNLSASRPQDRQFILSSKKLLLSDSGFYLCAWSVGLTGELFFGEGSRLTVL.

The chain carries TRBV5-1 and TRBJ2-2, with 9 bases identical to TRBD2. The CDR3 loop spans 21 amino acids. The germline CDR1 and CDR2 sequences are SGHRS and YFSETQ. V was clipped by 0 bases and J by 2 bases; unmatched bases: 17. The CDR3 DNA sequence: TGCGCCAGCAGCTTGGCCTCTCCTTTCGCGTTAGCGGGAGTTAACACCGGGGAGCTGTTTTTT. This gives the protein CASSLASPFALAGVNTGELFF.

The chain has TRBV30 and TRBJ2-3; TRBD2 aligns across 14 bases. V lost 3 bases to trimming and J lost 4 bases; unmatched junction nucleotides: 3. CDR1 is GTSNPN, CDR2 SVGIG, per germline (reference sequence). The CDR3 has 15 amino acids. CDR3 amino acids: CAWSSGLAGADTQYF. As DNA, the CDR3 is TGTGCCTGGAGCTCGGGACTAGCGGGAGCAGATACGCAGTATTTT.

The chain has TRBV5-1 and TRBJ2-7; D is perhaps TRBD1 or TRBD2 (7 bases each). CDR1 is SGHRS and CDR2 is YFSETQ in the germline V gene. V was pared by 4 bases and J by 3 bases, with 11 bases between. There are 13 residues in the CDR3. CDR3 amino acids: CASSSGTDYEQYF. The DNA of the CDR3 is TGCGCCAGCAGCAGCGGGACAGACTACGAGCAGTACTTC.

V gene TRBV5-4 combines with J gene TRBJ2-3, with unresolved D. V shed 3 bases and J shed 0 bases, with 8 bases lying between them. Germline lookup yields CDR1 SGHNT and CDR2 YYREEE (reference sequence). CDR3 length: 14 amino acids. CDR3 DNA: TGTGCCAGCAGCTCGTGGCTTAGCACAGATACGCAGTATTTT. It yields the protein CASSSWLSTDTQYF.

This chain links TRBV5-6 with TRBJ1-2, with D perhaps matching TRBD1 (6 bases). The germline CDR1 and CDR2 sequences are SGHDT and YYEEEE. The CDR3 runs 16 residues. Trimming shortened V by 0 bases and J by 1 base, and 13 bases separated the two germline ends. The CDR3 is CASSLVRQEVNYGYTF. The CDR3 DNA follows: TGTGCCAGCAGCTTGGTGCGACAGGAGGTTAACTATGGCTACACCTTC.

V usage is TRBV4-1 and J usage is TRBJ1-2; weak D call: TRBD1 (5 bases). Germline CDR1 reads MGHRA; CDR2 reads YSYEKL. Trimming shortened V by 0 bases and J by 4 bases, and 12 bases separated the two germline ends. CDR3 length: 15 amino acids. CDR3 region: CASSQDQGKTYGYTF. CDR3 bases: TGCGCCAGCAGCCAAGATCAGGGCAAGACCTATGGCTACACCTTC.

V and J are TRBV11-2 and TRBJ2-1, with a tentative D call TRBD1 (6 bases). The V gene lost 0 bases and the J gene lost 0 bases, with 9 bases spanning the gap. The CDR3 is 16 residues long. CDR1 and CDR2 from the germline V gene are SGHAT and FQNNGV. CDR3 amino acids: CASSLDPGVSYNEQFF. DNA for the CDR3: TGTGCCAGCAGCTTAGACCCAGGGGTCTCCTACAATGAGCAGTTCTTC.

This chain links TRBV5-1 with TRBJ1-5; D gene uncertain. CDR1 and CDR2 (germline): SGHRS, YFSETQ. V shed 4 bases and J shed 0 bases, with 11 bases lying between them. This CDR3 contains 15 residues. CDR3 residues: CASSLLGNSNQPQHF. The CDR3 nucleotides read TGCGCCAGCAGCCTATTAGGGAATAGCAATCAGCCCCAGCATTTT.

This chain uses TRBV6-6 with TRBJ2-3, with D possibly being TRBD2 (5 bases). V lost 2 bases and J 0 bases, leaving 9 bases between the germline ends. CDR1 and CDR2 (germline): MNHNY, SVGAGI (reference sequence). There are 15 residues in the CDR3. The CDR3 protein is CASSYLGASTDTQYF. For the CDR3, the DNA is TGTGCCAGCAGTTACCTGGGAGCTAGCACAGATACGCAGTATTTT.

The V call is TRBV4-1, the J call TRBJ2-7; 7 nucleotides line up with TRBD2. The length of the CDR3 is 15 residues. V was pared by 4 bases and J by 0 bases, with 6 bases of the junction left unmatched. Germline values: CDR1 MGHRA, CDR2 YSYEKL. The CDR3 region has the DNA TGCGCCAGCAGCCCAGGCCTAGCGGCCTCCTACGAGCAGTACTTC. This codes for CASSPGLAASYEQYF.

The chain is built from TRBV5-4 and TRBJ1-2; D gene ambiguous. This CDR3 has 16 residues. V was trimmed by 7 bases and J by 4 bases, leaving 23 bases between them. CDR1 and CDR2 from the germline V gene are SGHNT and YYREEE (reference sequence). CDR3 sequence (DNA): TGTGCCAGCCTCTGCTACTTACCAGGAAAGACCTATGGCTACACCTTC. Protein: CASLCYLPGKTYGYTF. Full variable domain (rest looked up from reference TRBV5-4 and TRBJ1-2): ETGVTQSPTHLIKTRGQQVTLRCSSQSGHNTVSWYQQALGQGPQFIFQYYREEENGRGNFPPRFSGLQFPNYSSELNVNALELDDSALYLCASLCYLPGKTYGYTFGSGTRLTVV.

The CDR3 nucleotides are TGTGCCAGCAGTCCGGGACTAGCGGAAGGCTCCTACGAGCAGTACTTC. Translated: CASSPGLAEGSYEQYF. The chain couples TRBV27 to TRBJ2-7; TRBD2 matches 11 bases. Germline CDR1 and CDR2: MNHEY and SMNVEV (reference sequence). The V and J ends lost 5 bases and 0 bases, in that order; junction bases with no gene match: 6. The CDR3 spans 16 residues.

The rearrangement joins TRBV11-1 to TRBJ2-7; TRBD1 matches at 7 bases. With V trimmed by 5 bases and J by 3 bases, 10 bases remained unmatched. The germline V gene has CDR1 SGHAT and CDR2 FQDESV (reference sequence). CDR3 length: 15 amino acids. CDR3 protein: CASSPYRGRYYEQYF. The DNA for the CDR3 is TGTGCCAGCAGCCCCTACAGGGGAAGATACTACGAGCAGTACTTC.